The rows below give T cell receptor beta chains drawn from one sample of a study of shared clonotypes between healthy human individuals. The repertoire was sequenced with immunoSEQ multiplex PCR; TCRdb's copy has only in-frame clones and lacks some. This table holds approximately 2.5 million clones, 80% to 95% found once. What was sequenced was naive CD4+ T cells from PBMCs. The origin of the receptors is a man between 18 and 29 years old in good health. Some clones in this sample may be carry-over from other donors' samples. Both conserved end residues are part of each CDR3. Each record gives: V gene, D gene, clone size, J gene, CDR3 protein, CDR3 DNA. D genes are given only for firm matches. Clone size is shown for a subset of rows, as once, few, many or a class of expanded clone.

v_gene: TRBV29-1; d_gene: TRBD2; abundance: once; j_gene: TRBJ2-7; CDR3aa: CSVSTSGRYYEQYF; CDR3nt: TGCAGCGTGAGTACTAGCGGGAGGTACTACGAGCAGTACTTC
v_gene: TRBV27; d_gene: -; abundance: -; j_gene: TRBJ1-2; CDR3aa: CASSPRPQGSYGYTF; CDR3nt: TGTGCCAGCAGTCCGCGACCTCAGGGCTCCTATGGCTACACCTTC
v_gene: TRBV28; d_gene: -; abundance: -; j_gene: TRBJ2-1; CDR3aa: CASRPGGNSYNEQFF; CDR3nt: TGTGCCAGCAGGCCCGGCGGGAACTCCTACAATGAGCAGTTCTTC
v_gene: TRBV7-9; d_gene: TRBD1; abundance: -; j_gene: TRBJ2-5; CDR3aa: CASSPPGQQETQYF; CDR3nt: TGTGCCAGCAGCCCTCCGGGACAGCAAGAGACCCAGTACTTC
v_gene: TRBV28; d_gene: -; abundance: -; j_gene: TRBJ2-6; CDR3aa: CASRSPSVDGANVLTF; CDR3nt: TGTGCCAGCAGGAGTCCTTCGGTGGATGGGGCCAACGTCCTGACTTTC
v_gene: TRBV12-5; d_gene: -; abundance: once; j_gene: TRBJ2-7; CDR3aa: CASGYEQYF; CDR3nt: TGTGCTAGTGGATACGAGCAGTACTTC
v_gene: TRBV19; d_gene: -; abundance: -; j_gene: TRBJ2-7; CDR3aa: CASSIVGPSYEQYF; CDR3nt: TGTGCCAGTAGTATAGTGGGGCCCAGCTACGAGCAGTACTTC
v_gene: TRBV5-1; d_gene: TRBD1; abundance: -; j_gene: TRBJ2-1; CDR3aa: CASSSLNRGSSYNEQFF; CDR3nt: TGCGCCAGCAGCTCACTGAACAGGGGGAGCTCCTACAATGAGCAGTTCTTC
v_gene: TRBV27; d_gene: -; abundance: -; j_gene: TRBJ2-1; CDR3aa: CASSTPRAGPNSKQFF; CDR3nt: TGTGCCAGCAGTACCCCCCGGGCAGGCCCAAACTCTAAGCAGTTCTTC
v_gene: TRBV7-2; d_gene: -; abundance: -; j_gene: TRBJ2-4; CDR3aa: CASSPQGNIQYF; CDR3nt: TGTGCCAGCAGCCCTCAGGGAAACATTCAGTACTTC
v_gene: TRBV11-2; d_gene: TRBD1; abundance: -; j_gene: TRBJ2-6; CDR3aa: CASSVRTGGVFSGANVLTF; CDR3nt: TGTGCCAGCAGCGTCAGGACAGGGGGCGTTTTTTCTGGGGCCAACGTCCTGACTTTC
v_gene: TRBV19; d_gene: -; abundance: -; j_gene: TRBJ1-5; CDR3aa: CASSIPSGPQHF; CDR3nt: TGTGCCAGTAGTATCCCTTCGGGGCCCCAGCATTTT
v_gene: TRBV9; d_gene: TRBD1; abundance: once; j_gene: TRBJ2-4; CDR3aa: CASSGGTGKNIQYF; CDR3nt: TGTGCCAGCAGCGGGGGGACAGGGAAAAACATTCAGTACTTC
v_gene: TRBV5-1; d_gene: -; abundance: once; j_gene: TRBJ1-2; CDR3aa: CASSLSSTVTMGGYGYTF; CDR3nt: TGCGCCAGCAGCTTGTCCTCGACAGTTACCATGGGGGGCTATGGCTACACCTTC
v_gene: TRBV5-1; d_gene: TRBD1; abundance: -; j_gene: TRBJ2-2; CDR3aa: CASSLSTTGKELFF; CDR3nt: TGCGCCAGCAGCTTATCAACGACAGGGAAGGAGCTGTTTTTT
v_gene: TRBV6-5; d_gene: -; abundance: -; j_gene: TRBJ1-2; CDR3aa: CASSPLGGFFYGYTF; CDR3nt: TGTGCCAGCAGTCCCCTGGGGGGTTTCTTCTATGGCTACACCTTC
v_gene: TRBV30; d_gene: TRBD1; abundance: -; j_gene: TRBJ2-7; CDR3aa: CAWKRTGFYEQYF; CDR3nt: TGTGCCTGGAAGAGGACAGGGTTCTACGAGCAGTACTTC
v_gene: TRBV7-9; d_gene: -; abundance: -; j_gene: TRBJ2-7; CDR3aa: CASSLLTEKYF; CDR3nt: TGTGCCAGCAGCTTACTGACAGAGAAGTACTTC
v_gene: TRBV27; d_gene: TRBD2; abundance: -; j_gene: TRBJ2-3; CDR3aa: CASSGASGSIDTQYF; CDR3nt: TGTGCCAGCAGTGGGGCTAGCGGGAGCATAGATACGCAGTATTTT
v_gene: TRBV27; d_gene: -; abundance: -; j_gene: TRBJ2-5; CDR3aa: CASSFGGGGETQYF; CDR3nt: TGTGCCAGCAGTTTTGGGGGTGGGGGAGAGACCCAGTACTTC
v_gene: TRBV28; d_gene: TRBD1; abundance: -; j_gene: TRBJ1-2; CDR3aa: CASSPGQGKGSYGYTF; CDR3nt: TGTGCCAGCAGTCCAGGACAGGGAAAGGGAAGCTATGGCTACACCTTC
v_gene: TRBV14; d_gene: TRBD2; abundance: -; j_gene: TRBJ2-3; CDR3aa: CASSQVPAGGFTDTQYF; CDR3nt: TGTGCCAGCAGCCAAGTTCCAGCGGGAGGATTCACAGATACGCAGTATTTT
v_gene: TRBV19; d_gene: -; abundance: -; j_gene: TRBJ2-7; CDR3aa: CASSHPPSTSYEQYF; CDR3nt: TGTGCCAGTAGTCACCCGCCTTCGACGTCCTACGAGCAGTACTTC
v_gene: TRBV29-1; d_gene: -; abundance: -; j_gene: TRBJ2-1; CDR3aa: CSVALELTYEQFF; CDR3nt: TGCAGCGTTGCCCTAGAACTGACCTATGAGCAGTTCTTC
v_gene: TRBV29-1; d_gene: TRBD1; abundance: -; j_gene: TRBJ2-7; CDR3aa: CSVEGQGRGEQYF; CDR3nt: TGCAGCGTTGAGGGACAGGGTCGGGGCGAGCAGTACTTC
v_gene: TRBV7-2; d_gene: -; abundance: -; j_gene: TRBJ2-7; CDR3aa: CASSFEQGWYEQYF; CDR3nt: TGTGCCAGCAGCTTCGAACAGGGTTGGTACGAGCAGTACTTC
v_gene: TRBV28; d_gene: TRBD1; abundance: -; j_gene: TRBJ2-7; CDR3aa: CASSDARGPPPYEQYF; CDR3nt: TGTGCCAGCAGCGACGCGAGGGGGCCTCCGCCCTACGAGCAGTACTTC